This T cell receptor (beta chain) was found in a study of Graves' ophthalmopathy and Graves' hyperthyroidism. Study findings and constraints: Thyroid clonotypes that were expanded above 0.001 frequency mostly also appeared in blood. Sensitivity reached more than 70% and specificity approximately 72% when the model predicted ophthalmopathy progression.

RNA transcripts were the source from which TCR beta CDR3 regions were amplified. Investigators did first-round RT-PCR with HTBI primers, then second-round multiplex PCR. TCRdb re-called the multiplex PCR reads through MiXCR, storing one row per CDR3 protein. The sample has around 400,000 distinct CDR3 sequences; roughly 20% are singletons. This clonotype has a handful of counts. Antigen: not known. A follow-up of 18 months without ophthalmopathy meant that hyperthyroidism was stable. Germline V gene sequence: CDR1 SNHLY, CDR2 FYNNEI. This CDR3 comprises 16 residues. With 0 bases removed from V and 0 bases from J, the gap between germline ends came to 9 bases.

Material for sequencing was peripheral blood. The genes are TRBV2 and TRBJ2-4; D not certain. The sequence was obtained from a woman aged 18-29 years with stable Graves' hyperthyroidism. The CDR3 reads CASSEASLLAKNIQYF. In DNA, the CDR3 is TGTGCCAGCAGTGAAGCTAGCCTCCTAGCCAAAAACATTCAGTACTTC. Supplemented by reference TRBV2 and TRBJ2-4, the full variable domain reads EPEVTQTPSHQVTQMGQEVILRCVPISNHLYFYWYRQILGQKVEFLVSFYNNEISEKSEIFDDQFSVERPDGSNFTLKIRSTKLEDSAMYFCASSEASLLAKNIQYFGAGTRLSVL.